The T cell receptor beta chain under discussion was sequenced for a study of cytomegalovirus exposure and HLA in healthy donors (dated by TCRdb to the late 2010s). As for the study more broadly: According to an earlier analysis of 450 to 650 of the donors, about 179 million T cells yielded roughly 100 million unique TCR beta sequences and around 280 Gb of sequence data. Around 300 gigabases of sequencing data and tens of millions of unique TCR sequences were included in an early release covering several hundred HLA-typed donors. Of the 398 genotyped donors, 65% to 90% were placed in the genetic ancestry cluster associated with self-reported Caucasian donors. The study aimed to test whether cataloging public T cell receptors could reveal signatures of past pathogen exposure. The T cell repertoires of several hundred subjects were profiled by immunosequencing and related to cytomegalovirus serostatus. In addition to the first cohort of 666 subjects, a separate validation cohort of 120 different subjects was used. High-throughput TCR immunosequencing, statistical association of individual TCRs with disease status, and machine learning were combined to predict cytomegalovirus infection status. A later analysis re-analyzed previously published TCR beta repertoires from 660 or so donors and added high-resolution HLA genotyping to study TCR occurrence patterns. Rather than using new phenotypic data, the later analysis identified candidate immune exposures from TCR beta sequences and from how often those sequences occurred across donors. An earlier analysis of fewer than 750 of the donors used high-throughput TCR beta sequencing to judge whether each TCR beta V gene segment behaved as functional or pseudogenic. Donor age, sex, ethnicity and CMV serostatus were compiled together with the repertoire data. Genome-wide SNP genotypes for about 55% of the roughly 670 donors were used in a later genetic analysis, which treated that subset as a discovery cohort. All discovery cohort repertoires had been generated using a single sequencing platform. HLA typing included class I and class II loci at four-digit resolution. Typing coverage varied by locus: about 620-630 donors for A, B, C, DRB1 and DQB1; around 560 for DQA1; 606 for DPA1; around 490 for DPB1. Roughly 5 DR-DQ haplotypes were treated as single units for association and clustering because of strong linkage in the cohort. Among roughly 400 genotyped donors of the cohort, an average of approximately 240,000 unique TCR beta nucleotide sequences were sequenced per donor, around 20% of them non-productive. Broader findings and caveats from the paper: Because counts were too low, about 18 rarely observed V segments, including chromosome 9 orphons, were excluded from the earlier analysis of some 590 of the donors. Assigning TCR associations to individual alleles was difficult when HLA alleles, especially DR and DQ, strongly co-occurred. According to the authors, the approach could potentially be generalized to other disease states and immunological phenotypes. Most CMV-associated TCR beta chains appeared to be HLA-restricted in a later analysis, and the HLA associations seemed to be driven largely by CMV exposure. A cluster of highly shared sequence variants was judged likely to be a technical artifact of the sequencing pipeline. Sequencing depth was assumed to be roughly uniform across donors in the presence/absence analyses, though that assumption may not hold. Compared with equally common non-associated chains, HLA-associated TCR beta chains in a later analysis were more clonally expanded and had lower generation probabilities. Most TCR sequences were observed very rarely across donors, whereas some public TCRs were present in many individuals. Because the 87-base-pair reads could not distinguish some IMGT-functional V segments, including TRBV6-2 and TRBV6-3, those segments were excluded. Correlated functional status among segregating V segments might be attributable to linkage disequilibrium, but an unknown experimental factor could not be ruled out. A further reported finding was that TCR beta sequences accurately predicted the HLA-A and HLA-B alleles for most subjects in the first cohort. In a later genetic analysis, a missense DCLRE1C variant was associated with V-gene and J-gene trimming of TCR beta chains, and the association was replicated in an independent cohort. Immune exposure information for the cohort was limited to CMV serostatus. In vitro tests confirmed that a few of the cytomegalovirus-associated TCR beta chains recognize cytomegalovirus antigens. A total of some 180 TCR beta chains were listed by the study as associated with cytomegalovirus. In an earlier analysis of some 550 of the donors, most TCR beta V segments were observed in productive rearrangements about 87% or about 30% of the time, broadly matching IMGT annotations. According to a later analysis, TCR association rates differed among HLA loci, with DRB1 alleles showing the most associated TCRs and HLA-C alleles showing the fewest. Because HLA typing was missing for some donors at each locus, association tests included only the typed subset. At a false discovery rate of 0.05, a later analysis linked about 16,000 TCR beta sequences to specific HLA alleles. In this cohort, only TCR beta chains were sequenced, and detectable features were limited by the absence of alpha or paired-chain data. Compared with the roughly 700-donor mean, donors in an Asian-associated ancestry cluster had fewer N-insertions in productive TCRs, according to a later genetic analysis. According to a later analysis, parvovirus B19, influenza, CMV and Epstein-Barr virus appeared linked to several top co-occurrence clusters. Cytomegalovirus status was reported to be diagnosed by the classifier with high specificity and sensitivity in both the original and validation cohorts.

In the case of this clone: No antigen is known for it. The record has no base qualities; no much larger clone is one base away.

Library construction relied on the immunoSEQ multiplex PCR assay. For the multiplex PCR, a mixture combining 60 forward primers for TCR Vbeta segments and 13 reverse primers for TCR Jbeta segments was used. A multiplex PCR assay on genomic DNA amplified the CDR3 region of rearranged TCR beta genes. On the Illumina HiSeq System, the amplified TCR beta libraries were sequenced as 87-base-pair reads. Turning to the authors' computational methods: In a later analysis, approximately 74 million unique TCR beta chains were counted across the 650 to 750 repertoires, and around 10 million of these chains were shared by at least two donors. A nearest-neighbor algorithm error-corrected the raw reads and collapsed the reads into unique sequences, merging closely related sequences to remove PCR and sequencing errors. Alignment of CDR3 sequences to IMGT reference sequences was used to assign V, D and J gene segments. For a sequence to be retained, a match of at least six nucleotides to both a V gene segment and a J gene segment was required. A rearrangement was called productive if the CDR3 had no stop codons and remained in frame with V and J, and every other rearrangement was called non-productive. Following IMGT convention, CDR3 was defined as the stretch from the second conserved V-encoded cysteine up to the conserved J-encoded phenylalanine. The earlier analysis of 500 to 650 of the donors excluded any sequence lacking an unambiguous match to a single V gene segment. An earlier analysis of fewer than 750 of the donors classified V segments as functional when productive rearrangements were above 56.7% and as segregating when the standard deviation between donors was above 5%. A statistical classification framework was developed to diagnose cytomegalovirus status using the catalog of TCR beta chain sequences. In a later analysis, V and J genes were assigned by comparing TCR nucleotide sequences against IMGT/GENE-DB human TR gene sequences. Using the TCRdist pipeline, a later analysis assigned CDR3 sequences along with most-parsimonious VDJ recombination scenarios. In a later analysis, every TCR beta chain was defined by the combination of its CDR3 amino acid sequence and its V-gene family, and reads without a unique V-gene family were dropped. As a way to deal with suspected cross-contamination and a sequencing artifact, a later analysis dropped approximately 570 nucleotide sequences that were highly shared and had low generation probability. In a later analysis, a clonal expansion index was calculated for each public chain from normalized within-repertoire ranks of inferred template counts. A later analysis computed generation probabilities with a VDJ recombination model fitted to out-of-frame rearrangements, and checked the results against IGoR. In a later analysis, TCR-TCR, TCR-HLA and TCR-CMV co-occurrence was scored with hypergeometric tests, and a repertoire-size bias correction was applied to TCR pairs. A later analysis estimated false discovery rates by permuting HLA or CMV assignments 20 times. In a later analysis, co-occurring TCRs were grouped with DBSCAN, and TCRdist sequence similarity was added when clustering was performed within HLA-allele-positive subsets. For co-occurrence clustering, repertoires with fewer than 30,000 or more than 120,000 public chains were excluded, along with roughly 5 repertoires with anomalous nucleotide sharing. The clones in this table, taken by TCRdb from immuneACCESS, are in-frame only. Not every clone is retained; where verified, under half of the shortfall comes from an unresolved V gene, and the cause of the rest is unknown. V and J calls and clone size come straight from that table; D and trimming were deduced from the DNA. Across this sample there are roughly 120,000 clones, with about 81% seen only once. The leading ten clones occupy 1.1% of the sample.

In total, 666 healthy bone marrow donors made up the cohort. All cohort members were sampled while nominally healthy, although unrecorded immune exposures were likely present. The donor tested CMV seronegative and was one of the 352 seronegative cohort members. Each donor provided a peripheral blood sample, and peripheral blood mononuclear cells were used for TCR beta sequencing. The Qiagen DNeasy Blood Extraction Kit was used to extract genomic DNA from the blood cell samples. From the cysteine through the phenylalanine, the CDR3 covers 17 amino acids. CDR3 DNA only is kept here, 51 bases in frame from base 1. The germline V gene (reference sequence) yields SGHKS for CDR1 and YYEKEE for CDR2. Trimming costs V 4 bases and J 5 bases, and their ends lie 24 bases apart.

Sequences were obtained from PBMCs. The receptor chain draws on TRBV5-5 and TRBJ2-5; no D segment can be confidently identified. The sequence was collected from a woman aged 30 to 39 in good health and CMV-seronegative. Here is the DNA: TGTGCCAGCAGCCGAGGCATGGCGGAGAATCCTATGGAGACCCAGTACTTC. It translates to CASSRGMAENPMETQYF.